A single sample gave rise to the 18 T cell receptor beta chains below, sequenced in a study of Ad26.COV2.S vaccination and SARS-CoV-2 variants. Treatment in this sample: around 19 received Ad26.COV2.S at low or high dose, single or two shots; roughly 5 received placebo; per-sample allocation not given. Day 63 after the first vaccine or placebo injection was the time point for sampling. Libraries were prepared by immunoSEQ multiplex PCR; TCRdb keeps only in-frame clonotypes and omits some of them. The profile shows roughly 500,000 clones, about 88% of them singletons. The sequencing used peripheral blood, collected in a trial of Ad26.COV2.S vaccine versus placebo. The receptor source for this set is a person between 18 and 59 years old who received the Ad26.COV2.S COVID-19 vaccine or a placebo.

The CDR3 reads CASSLRTGLPSGANVLTF. The CDR3 DNA reads TGTGCCAGCAGCTTGCGGACAGGGTTACCCTCTGGGGCCAACGTCCTGACTTTC. V is TRBV11-2 and J is TRBJ2-6, with 8 positions matching TRBD1. Germline V lookup: CDR1 SGHAT, CDR2 FQNNGV. V trimming: 3 bases; J trimming: 0 bases; junction bases outside the gene matches: 7. The CDR3 length is 18 residues.

The genes are TRBV6-5 and TRBJ2-2; no clear D. Trimming took off 0 bases at V and 7 bases at J, with 6 bases between the two ends. This CDR3 spans 13 amino acids. Germline loops: CDR1 MNHEY, CDR2 SVGAGI. Written as DNA, the CDR3 is TGTGCCAGCAGTTACTCCCCGTTCGGGGAGCTGTTTTTT. Its translation: CASSYSPFGELFF.

The chain uses TRBV29-1 and TRBJ2-3; 12 bases map to TRBD2. The V and J ends lost 7 bases and 0 bases, in that order; junction bases with no gene match: 8. CDR3 length equals 16 residues. Germline lookup yields CDR1 SQVTM and CDR2 ANQGSEA. This CDR3 is CSANHGTSGSTDTQYF. The DNA of the CDR3 is TGCAGCGCTAACCACGGGACTAGCGGGAGCACAGATACGCAGTATTTT.

V usage is TRBV27 and J usage is TRBJ1-2, with no clear D. The CDR3 is 13 amino acids. The ends were cut back, 2 bases at V and 6 bases at J, with 10 bases in the middle. Germline V lookup: CDR1 MNHEY, CDR2 SMNVEV (reference sequence). The CDR3 spells CASSLVLGNGYTF. In nucleotides, the CDR3 is TGTGCCAGCAGTTTAGTATTAGGGAATGGCTACACCTTC.

The chain carries TRBV7-2 and TRBJ2-3, with D perhaps TRBD1 (6 bases). Trimming left V 5 bases short and J 5 bases short, with 14 bases between. This CDR3 is built from 14 residues. Germline CDR1 reads SGHTA; CDR2 reads FQGNSA. The CDR3: CASSPRGFLDTQYF. The CDR3 nucleotides read TGTGCCAGCAGCCCCAGGGGTTTCTTAGATACGCAGTATTTT.

J is TRBJ2-7 and V is TRBV9; TRBD2 matches at 8 bases. The CDR3 consists of 17 residues. CDR1 is SGDLS and CDR2 is YYNGEE in the germline V gene. The junction had 16 bases not matched to a gene; V was cut back by 3 bases and J by 5 bases. The CDR3 nucleotides are TGTGCCAGCAGCGCCGGTGGTGGCAGCGGGAGAATCCACGAGCAGTACGTC. This codes for CASSAGGGSGRIHEQYV.

CDR3 sequence reads: CASSLTSSSYNEQFF. Here the CDR3 DNA reads TGCGCCAGCAGCTTGACCTCGAGCTCCTACAATGAGCAGTTCTTC. This chain uses TRBV5-1 with TRBJ2-1; D unclear. The CDR3 spans 15 residues. Germline lookup yields CDR1 SGHRS and CDR2 YFSETQ. The V end lost 1 base, the J end lost 0 bases, and 8 bases lay between the germline ends. The whole variable domain, remainder taken from reference TRBV5-1 and TRBJ2-1, is KAGVTQTPRYLIKTRGQQVTLSCSPISGHRSVSWYQQTPGQGLQFLFEYFSETQRNKGNFPGRFSGRQFSNSRSEMNVSTLELGDSALYLCASSLTSSSYNEQFFGPGTRLTVL.

This clone is a singleton in its sample. The CDR3 region has the DNA TGCGCCAGCAGCCAAGATAGCCGATCCTACGAGCAGTACTTC. Translating it yields CASSQDSRSYEQYF. The rearrangement joins TRBV4-1 to TRBJ2-7; D is uncertain. V was cut by 0 bases and J by 1 base, with 7 bases left in between. There are 14 residues in the CDR3. The V gene's germline CDR1 is MGHRA and CDR2 YSYEKL.

The chain links TRBV19 to TRBJ2-5; D not resolved. Germline lookup yields CDR1 LNHDA and CDR2 SQIVND (reference sequence). V dropped 3 bases and J dropped 6 bases, with 14 bases sitting between them. The CDR3 extends over 14 amino acids. The CDR3 nucleotides read TGTGCCAGTAGTATTCGGGTAGGCTTAAAGACCCAGTACTTC. It specifies CASSIRVGLKTQYF.

Turning to this clone: One end of the junction is discordant with germline, which a read error may explain. The chain recombines TRBV7-7 with TRBJ2-1; 7 positions match TRBD2. This CDR3 spans 15 amino acids. Germline V gives CDR1 SSHAT, CDR2 FNYEAQ (reference sequence). This CDR3 reads CASSFGGSSYNEQFF. CDR3 in DNA: TGTGCTAGCAGCTTCGGGGGGAGCTCCTACAATGAGCAGTTCTTC.

The chain carries TRBV9 and TRBJ1-1; a possible D gene is TRBD1 (5 bases). Germline V gene sequence: CDR1 SGDLS, CDR2 YYNGEE. The CDR3 has 15 residues. Trimming shortened V by 4 bases and J by 1 base, and 14 bases separated the two germline ends. CDR3 coding DNA: TGTGCCAGCAGCCCAGCCCCACAGGCGAACACTGAAGCTTTCTTT. It specifies CASSPAPQANTEAFF.

The gene calls are TRBV5-6 and TRBJ1-3; D remains ambiguous. V was shortened by 4 bases and J by 0 bases, with 2 bases between the two germline ends. CDR1 is SGHDT and CDR2 is YYEEEE in the germline V gene. This CDR3 region has 12 residues. CDR3 bases: TGTGCCAGCAGCGGCTCTGGAAACACCATATATTTT. Translated: CASSGSGNTIYF.

The chain carries TRBV6-2 or TRBV6-3 and TRBJ2-7; D possibly corresponds to TRBD1 (5 bases). This CDR3 comprises 13 residues. The germline V gene encodes CDR1 MNHEY and CDR2 SVGEGT. V gave up 2 bases and J gave up 7 bases, with 12 bases separating them. For the CDR3, the DNA is TGTGCCAGCAGTTACGTAGGGGAATTTGAGCAGTACTTC. Residues: CASSYVGEFEQYF.

The V call is TRBV5-1, the J call TRBJ1-2, with 9 bases aligning to TRBD1. V was clipped by 4 bases and J by 8 bases; unmatched bases: 6. The length of the CDR3 is 13 residues. Per the germline V gene, CDR1 is SGHRS and CDR2 is YFSETQ. CDR3 sequence reads: CASSITGGEGYTF. The CDR3 coding sequence is TGCGCCAGCAGCATTACAGGGGGCGAGGGCTACACCTTC.

The rearrangement links TRBV7-9 to TRBJ2-1, with TRBD1 matching over 7 bases. CDR1 and CDR2 (germline): SEHNR, FQNEAQ (reference sequence). V lost 7 bases to trimming and J lost 4 bases; unmatched junction nucleotides: 16. The CDR3 is 17 amino acids. The CDR3 loop reads CASTTGQDPSLYNEQFF. CDR3 nucleotides: TGTGCCAGCACCACTGGACAGGATCCTTCCCTATACAATGAGCAGTTCTTC. The whole variable domain, filled in from reference TRBV7-9 and TRBJ2-1, reads DTGVSQNPRHKITKRGQNVTFRCDPISEHNRLYWYRQTLGQGPEFLTYFQNEAQLEKSRLLSDRFSAERPKGSFSTLEIQRTEQGDSAMYLCASTTGQDPSLYNEQFFGPGTRLTVL.

V is TRBV28 and J is TRBJ1-2; 9 bases align to TRBD1. CDR3 length: 16 amino acids. Unmatched junction bases numbered 14, after V lost 6 bases and J lost 6 bases. In germline, CDR1 is MDHEN, CDR2 SYDVKM. The CDR3, as DNA: TGTGCCAGCAGGGGACCGGGACAGGGAGCAGGTCATGGCTACACCTTC. It encodes CASRGPGQGAGHGYTF.

The V and J genes are TRBV18 and TRBJ1-1; no firm D call. The V gene's germline CDR1 is KGHSH and CDR2 LQKENI. V gave up 3 bases and J gave up 6 bases, with 11 bases separating them. This CDR3 is 13 amino acids long. The CDR3 DNA is TGTGCCAGCTCACCGAGGGAGGGTTCTGAAGCTTTCTTT. It yields the protein CASSPREGSEAFF.

The chain carries TRBV2 and TRBJ2-3; D is unclear. The CDR3 has 14 amino acids. V shed 0 bases and J shed 1 base, with 5 bases lying between them. Germline lookup yields CDR1 SNHLY and CDR2 FYNNEI. The CDR3 loop is CASSEAIRTDTQYF. The CDR3 DNA sequence: TGTGCCAGCAGTGAAGCAATACGCACAGATACGCAGTATTTT.